One TCR beta chain is described in this entry. Its antigen is as yet unknown. This specimen belongs to a study of T cells in Graves' hyperthyroidism and ophthalmopathy. Findings and caveats of the study: Stable hyperthyroidism was separated from ophthalmopathy by a model based on 13 V-J features. Ophthalmopathy was predicted by the model a median of about 6.7 months ahead of onset. Researchers found most expanded thyroid clonotypes above 0.001 in blood as well.

Clinical symptoms, serum thyroxine, TRAb, thyroid ultrasound and orbital computed tomography established diagnosis. Researchers took RNA transcripts and amplified the TCR beta CDR3 regions from them. First-round RT-PCR with HTBI primers amplified the TCR CDR3 region. Each CDR3 protein is one row after TCRdb ran MiXCR on the multiplex PCR reads. Among about 720,000 distinct CDR3 sequences listed, 15% to 20% were seen once. This TCR came from a young man with Graves' hyperthyroidism. Material: blood.

The CDR3 region is CASSLRLGGGETQYF. The DNA of the CDR3 is TGTGCCAGCAGCTTAAGGCTAGGGGGTGGGGAGACCCAGTACTTC. J is TRBJ2-5 and V is TRBV11-2; tentatively, D is TRBD1 (6 bases). The CDR3 covers 15 residues. Trimming stripped 2 bases from V and 5 bases from J, with 15 bases between. Looked up from germline, CDR1 is SGHAT and CDR2 is FQNNGV.